The 15 T cell receptor beta chains given below trace back to one sample, sequenced in a study of metastatic and nonmetastatic thyroid tumors. MiXCR was used by TCRdb to re-call the PCR reads. The data show roughly 20,000 clones, about 30% seen once. Patients underwent thyroid surgery, and none had received any treatment before it. The sequenced material came from blood. Receptors were obtained from a female donor with papillary thyroid cancer or a benign thyroid nodule (not recorded which). Some clones in this sample may be carry-over from other donors' samples.

This clone was detected many times. The V and J genes are TRBV20-1 and TRBJ1-1; maybe TRBD1 (6 bases). V shed 5 bases and J shed 0 bases, with 16 bases lying between them. Germline assignment: CDR1 DFQATT and CDR2 SNEGSKA (reference sequence). This CDR3 region has 15 residues. Written as DNA, the CDR3 is TGCAGTGCTCCCGATCCCGACAGGCTGAACACTGAAGCTTTCTTT. Translation: CSAPDPDRLNTEAFF.

This clone is deemed medium-sized. The chain carries TRBV20-1 and TRBJ1-5; D is unresolved. CDR3 length: 12 amino acids. From germline, CDR1 is DFQATT and CDR2 SNEGSKA (reference sequence). Trimming removed 5 bases at V and 6 bases at J, with 11 bases between. The CDR3: CSASSPGQPQHF. The CDR3, as DNA: TGCAGTGCTTCCTCACCGGGTCAGCCCCAGCATTTT.

This clone was observed a handful of times. The V call is TRBV27, the J call TRBJ2-7; D is possibly TRBD1 (6 bases). The germline V and J ends were trimmed by 5 bases and 2 bases, with 13 bases remaining between them. The CDR3 extends over 14 amino acids. In germline, CDR1 is MNHEY, CDR2 SMNVEV (reference sequence). The CDR3 DNA is TGTGCCAGCAGTCTATTGACAGGAGCCTACGAGCAGTACTTC. Its translation is CASSLLTGAYEQYF.

The V call is TRBV6-6, the J call TRBJ1-1; 10 positions agree with TRBD1. Germline lookup yields CDR1 MNHNY and CDR2 SVGAGI (reference sequence). CDR3 length equals 15 residues. V shed 0 bases, J shed 4 bases, and the junction held 2 bases outside the gene matches. In DNA form, the CDR3 reads TGTGCCAGCAGTTACTCGAGGACAGGGGGCACTGAAGCTTTCTTT. Protein: CASSYSRTGGTEAFF.

This clone was counted at least ten times. The chain joins TRBV19 to TRBJ2-3; 9 nucleotides align to TRBD1. The V gene end was trimmed by 3 bases and the J gene end by 15 bases; junction bases not matched to a gene: 16. The CDR3 sequence is 15 residues long. Germline values: CDR1 LNHDA, CDR2 SQIVND (reference sequence). In nucleotides, the CDR3 is TGTGCCAGTAGTATGCCGGGACAGGGCATCAGCCAGCGATATTTT. Amino acid sequence: CASSMPGQGISQRYF.

The chain uses TRBV20-1 and TRBJ2-3; maybe TRBD1 (8 bases). The CDR3 consists of 15 residues. CDR1 DFQATT and CDR2 SNEGSKA come from the germline V gene (reference sequence). V lost 0 bases to trimming and J lost 5 bases, with 15 bases between them. CDR3 sequence: CSARDPTGGGDTQYF. DNA for the CDR3: TGCAGTGCTAGAGATCCCACAGGGGGGGGAGATACGCAGTATTTT.

The sample holds a few counts of this clone. The chain recombines TRBV27 with TRBJ2-7; D tentatively reads TRBD1 or TRBD2 (7 bases each). The CDR3 covers 13 residues. Trimming took off 9 bases at V and 4 bases at J, with 16 bases between the two ends. The germline CDR1 and CDR2 sequences are MNHEY and SMNVEV (reference sequence). CDR3 DNA: TGTGCCAGTAAGCGGGAACAGGGGTACGAGCAGTACTTC. Its protein product is CASKREQGYEQYF.

This clone was seen ten or more times. This chain connects TRBV5-1 to TRBJ2-5; 8 positions match TRBD2. V trimming: 0 bases; J trimming: 5 bases; junction bases outside the gene matches: 9. This CDR3 has 16 residues. Germline loops: CDR1 SGHRS, CDR2 YFSETQ. In nucleotides, the CDR3 is TGCGCCAGCAGCTTGGAACCCAGCGGGAGCAGGGAGACCCAGTACTTC. Translated: CASSLEPSGSRETQYF.

This clone was detected ten times or more. The V and J genes are TRBV3-1 and TRBJ2-5; possibly TRBD2 for D (6 bases). The V and J ends lost 0 bases and 5 bases respectively, with 10 bases between them. This CDR3 spans 14 amino acids. The germline V gene encodes CDR1 LGHDT and CDR2 YNNKEL (reference sequence). CDR3 sequence: CASSQDLGGETQYF. CDR3 DNA: TGTGCCAGCAGCCAAGATCTTGGAGGGGAGACCCAGTACTTC.

The table lists this clone with a few counts. The rearrangement joins TRBV27 to TRBJ2-7, with 8 bases lining up with TRBD2. V was clipped by 2 bases and J by 7 bases; unmatched bases: 16. Germline CDR1 and CDR2: MNHEY and SMNVEV (reference sequence). This CDR3 region has 17 residues. The CDR3 DNA sequence: TGTGCCAGCAGTTTAATAAGCGGGAGCTCTTCTTTTGGGGAGCAGTACTTC. Translation: CASSLISGSSSFGEQYF.

By proportion, this clone is medium-sized. The rearrangement links TRBV10-1 to TRBJ2-3; 7 positions agree with TRBD2. Germline loops: CDR1 WNHNN, CDR2 SYGVQD (reference sequence). Losses at the gene ends were 6 bases for V and 1 base for J; bases not matched to a gene: 7. The CDR3 totals 15 residues. CDR3 sequence (DNA): TGCGCCAGCAGCTTCCCCCTAGCGGGCACAGATACGCAGTATTTT. Translated: CASSFPLAGTDTQYF.

This clone was observed many times. This chain connects TRBV7-2 to TRBJ2-6, with 9 bases matching TRBD1. The germline V gene has CDR1 SGHTA and CDR2 FQGNSA. Germline trimming cut 6 bases from V and 2 bases from J; bases unmatched to any gene: 14. The CDR3 covers 19 residues. This chain's CDR3 is CASRKRPGQGIAGANVLTF. In nucleotides, the CDR3 is TGTGCCAGCAGGAAACGACCGGGACAGGGAATTGCTGGGGCCAACGTCCTGACTTTC.

This clone was detected once. V usage is TRBV20-1 and J usage is TRBJ2-1; D possibly corresponds to TRBD1 (5 bases). The CDR3 covers 15 residues. Germline V gene lookup returns CDR1 DFQATT and CDR2 SNEGSKA (reference sequence). Trimming took off 4 bases at V and 3 bases at J, with 16 bases between the two ends. The CDR3 is CSATPYRNNYNEQFF. The CDR3 DNA reads TGCAGTGCTACGCCTTACAGGAATAACTACAATGAGCAGTTCTTC.

This clone has only a few counts. The chain joins TRBV6-1 to TRBJ2-1, with D possibly matching TRBD1 (5 bases). CDR3 size: 11 residues. Germline V lookup: CDR1 MNHNS, CDR2 SASEGT. V was pared by 7 bases and J by 4 bases, with 5 bases between. CDR3 sequence: CASTGYNEQFF. The CDR3, as DNA: TGTGCCAGCACAGGGTACAATGAGCAGTTCTTC.

This chain uses TRBV20-1 with TRBJ2-2; D ambiguous. V was clipped by 2 bases and J by 2 bases, with 9 bases between them. Germline CDR1 reads DFQATT; CDR2 reads SNEGSKA (reference sequence). The CDR3 loop spans 14 amino acids. CDR3 sequence reads: CSARSTINTGELFF. In DNA, the CDR3 is TGCAGTGCTAGAAGCACCATCAACACCGGGGAGCTGTTTTTT.